This T cell receptor (beta chain) was captured by sequencing in a study of regulatory and conventional T cells in RAG deficiency. Notes on the study in general: Omenn patients showed >80% Treg-Tconv overlap and shorter CDR3 lengths. Omenn syndrome and CID/AS patients had around 100-fold fewer unique Treg TCR beta sequences, versus roughly 9.6-fold elsewhere.

The sorted conventional CD4+ T cells were CD25-low and CD127-high, with genomic DNA sequenced. On this clone itself: Its antigen remains unidentified.

Method: immunoSEQ multiplex PCR; TCRdb's copy keeps in-frame clones and lacks some. The sample has tens of thousands of clones; more than 85% are singletons. Another study also made use of these data, one on regulatory T cells. This second study says: Amplification used 52 TRBV primers and 13 TRBJ primers. Skewed V and J usage and few unique V-J pairs marked patient repertoires, most in Tregs.

Material for sequencing was CD4+ T cells sorted from blood. The sequence came from a human donor in good health.

For the CDR3, the DNA is TGTGCCAGCAGTTTACCCCAGAATGCTAACTATGGCTACACCTTC. Translated, it gives CASSLPQNANYGYTF. The chain has TRBV28 and TRBJ1-2, with unresolved D. The CDR3 runs to 15 residues. The germline CDR1 and CDR2 sequences are MDHEN and SYDVKM. V was trimmed by 2 bases and J by 0 bases, leaving 10 bases between them.